This T cell receptor (beta chain) was profiled in a study of blood T cell repertoires in COVID-19. Produced via immunoSEQ multiplex PCR; TCRdb's table is partial and in-frame only. The table shows 30,000 to 40,000 clones, with 80% to 90% occurring only once. The CDR3 contains 14 residues. Germline CDR1 is SGHAT and CDR2 is FQNNGV. Trimming took off 8 bases at V and 4 bases at J, with 14 bases between the two ends. This TCR was recovered from a man in his fifties or sixties with active COVID-19. V usage is TRBV11-2 and J usage is TRBJ2-2; D is unresolved. Material for sequencing was peripheral blood. The DNA of the CDR3 is TGTGCCAGCCACCCGGGTGGGTCCACCGGGGAGCTGTTTTTT. Translated: CASHPGGSTGELFF.